This T cell receptor (beta chain) is from a study of tumor and adjacent non-tumor tissue in lung cancer. Study in general: Patients were aged roughly 30 to 76, 9 to 10 men and 4 to 6 women, stage I to III. Whole-study findings and limits: Normal lung showed higher cumulative top 100 clone frequency than tumor.

As for this clonotype: Its antigen is not identified.

Trimming cost V 5 bases and J 10 bases, with 20 bases left between them. The CDR3 is 15 amino acids. The germline gives CDR1 SGHNT, CDR2 YENEEA. A modified ARM-PCR protocol with three rounds of nested PCR amplified TCRbeta. TCRdb reanalysed the multiplex PCR reads using MiXCR and keeps one entry per CDR3 protein. The sample yields over 100,000 distinct CDR3 sequences, 60% to 80% seen once. RNA was extracted from bulk tissue without any cell sorting. Chemotherapy-naive patients with new lung cancer underwent thoracic surgery in China, August–late 2014. This TCR was sampled from an older woman with non-small cell lung cancer. This chain joins TRBV11-3 and TRBJ2-2; D may be TRBD1 (6 bases). The material sequenced was lung tumor tissue. The CDR3 reads CASSPGAGVTEELFF. CDR3 DNA: TGTGCCAGCAGCCCAGGGGCAGGCGTCACTGAGGAGCTGTTTTTT. The whole variable domain, filled in from reference TRBV11-3 and TRBJ2-2, reads EAGVVQSPRYKIIEKKQPVAFWCNPISGHNTLYWYLQNLGQGPELLIRYENEEAVDDSQLPKDRFSAERLKGVDSTLKIQPAELGDSAVYLCASSPGAGVTEELFFGEGSRLTVL.